The T cell receptor (beta chain) described here comes from a study of T and B cells in COVID-19 patients. About the research overall: Critical illness requiring mechanical ventilation or extracorporeal membrane oxygenation affected three fifths of the roughly 20 active-infection patients.

The V end was cut by 5 bases, the J end by 2 bases, with 2 bases between. This CDR3 has 11 amino acids. Regarding the study as a whole: The recovered cohort had roughly 2,200 exclusive TCR clusters, including 30 to 40 low generation probability clusters. Clonality of TRB repertoires was high in active COVID-19; recovery brought above-healthy diversity and richness.

TRB rearrangements were amplified by multiplex PCR with BIOMED2 TRB-A/B primers. TCRdb re-derived calls from the multiplex PCR reads in MiXCR, one entry per CDR3 protein. The sample contains 20,000 to 25,000 distinct CDR3 sequences, approximately 30% of which appear only once. At least ten counts were recorded for this clonotype. The antigen is not known. Each TRB amplification used about 220-500 ng of genomic DNA from blood. The source material was blood. The J gene is TRBJ2-3, the V gene TRBV12-3 or TRBV12-4; no clear D. The receptor comes from a human donor who had recovered from COVID-19. The CDR3 loop reads CASSITDTQYF. Here the CDR3 DNA reads TGTGCCAGCAGTATCACAGATACGCAGTATTTT.